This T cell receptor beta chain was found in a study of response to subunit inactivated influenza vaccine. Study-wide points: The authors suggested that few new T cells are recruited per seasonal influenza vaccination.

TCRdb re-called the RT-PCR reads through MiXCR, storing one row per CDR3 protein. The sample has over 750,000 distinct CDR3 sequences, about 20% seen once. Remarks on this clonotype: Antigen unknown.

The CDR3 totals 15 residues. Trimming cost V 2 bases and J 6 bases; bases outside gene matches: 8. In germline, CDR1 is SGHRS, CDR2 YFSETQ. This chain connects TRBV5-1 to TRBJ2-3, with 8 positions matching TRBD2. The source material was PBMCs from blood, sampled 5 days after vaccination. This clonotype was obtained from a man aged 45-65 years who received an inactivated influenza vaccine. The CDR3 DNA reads TGCGCCAGCAGCTTTCGGAGCGGGGGTTGGGATACGCAGTATTTT. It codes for CASSFRSGGWDTQYF.